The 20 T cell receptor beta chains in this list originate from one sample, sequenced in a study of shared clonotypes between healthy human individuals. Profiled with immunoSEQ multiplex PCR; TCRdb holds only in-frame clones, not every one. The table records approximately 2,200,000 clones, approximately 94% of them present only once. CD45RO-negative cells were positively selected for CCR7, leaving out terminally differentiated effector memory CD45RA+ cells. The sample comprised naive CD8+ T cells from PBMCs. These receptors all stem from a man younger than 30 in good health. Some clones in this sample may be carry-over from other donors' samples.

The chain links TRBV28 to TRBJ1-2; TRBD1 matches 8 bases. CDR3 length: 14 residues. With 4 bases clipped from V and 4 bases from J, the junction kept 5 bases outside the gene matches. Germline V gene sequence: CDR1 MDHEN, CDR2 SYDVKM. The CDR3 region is CASSSTTGVYGYTF. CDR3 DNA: TGTGCCAGCAGTTCCACGACAGGGGTCTATGGCTACACCTTC.

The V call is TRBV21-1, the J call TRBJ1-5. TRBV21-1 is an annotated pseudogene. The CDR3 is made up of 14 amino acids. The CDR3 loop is CARPAPWGNQPQHF. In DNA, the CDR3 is TGTGCCCGCCCCGCCCCTTGGGGCAATCAGCCCCAGCATTTT.

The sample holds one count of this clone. CDR3 bases: TGCGCCAGCAGCCAGAGCCCCAGGGGGCCCATATGGAATTCACCCCTCCACTTT. This codes for CASSQSPRGPIWNSPLHF. The chain has TRBV4-1 and TRBJ1-6, with 8 positions matching TRBD1. V shed 3 bases and J 7 bases; nucleotides not matched to a gene: 14. This CDR3 has 18 amino acids. Looked up from germline, CDR1 is MGHRA and CDR2 is YSYEKL.

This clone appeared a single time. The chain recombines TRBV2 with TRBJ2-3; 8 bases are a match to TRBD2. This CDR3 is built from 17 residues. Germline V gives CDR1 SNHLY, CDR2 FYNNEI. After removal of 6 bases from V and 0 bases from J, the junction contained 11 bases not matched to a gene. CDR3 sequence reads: CASRWSSGPVSTDTQYF. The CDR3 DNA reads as TGTGCCAGCAGATGGTCTAGCGGGCCGGTTAGCACAGATACGCAGTATTTT.

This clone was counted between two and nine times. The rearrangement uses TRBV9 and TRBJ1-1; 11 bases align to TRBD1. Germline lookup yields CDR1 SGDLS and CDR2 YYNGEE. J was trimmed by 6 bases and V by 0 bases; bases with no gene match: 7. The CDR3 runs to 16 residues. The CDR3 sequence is CASSVVPDRGQAEAFF. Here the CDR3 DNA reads TGTGCCAGCAGCGTAGTCCCGGACAGGGGGCAGGCTGAAGCTTTCTTT.

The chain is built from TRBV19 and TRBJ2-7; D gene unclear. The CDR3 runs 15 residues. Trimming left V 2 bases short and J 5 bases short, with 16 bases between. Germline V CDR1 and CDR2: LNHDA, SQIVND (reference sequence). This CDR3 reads CASSISETLHHEQYF. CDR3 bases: TGTGCCAGTAGTATATCGGAAACCCTTCACCACGAGCAGTACTTC.

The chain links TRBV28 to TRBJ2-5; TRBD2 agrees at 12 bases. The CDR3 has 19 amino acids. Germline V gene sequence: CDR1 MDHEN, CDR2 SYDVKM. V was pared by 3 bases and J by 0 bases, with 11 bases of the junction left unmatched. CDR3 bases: TGTGCCAGCAGTTTTGTACTAGCGGGAGGCCTCCCGTACCAAGAGACCCAGTACTTC. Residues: CASSFVLAGGLPYQETQYF. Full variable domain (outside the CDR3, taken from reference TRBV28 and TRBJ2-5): DVKVTQSSRYLVKRTGEKVFLECVQDMDHENMFWYRQDPGLGLRLIYFSYDVKMKEKGDIPEGYSVSREKKERFSLILESASTNQTSMYLCASSFVLAGGLPYQETQYFGPGTRLLVL.

This CDR3 is CASSVSQADSYEQYF. CDR3 sequence (DNA): TGTGCCAGCAGCGTAAGCCAGGCTGACTCCTACGAGCAGTACTTC. V and J are TRBV9 and TRBJ2-7, with D uncertain. V dropped 1 base and J dropped 0 bases, with 11 bases sitting between them. Germline-derived CDR1 and CDR2 are SGDLS and YYNGEE. CDR3 size: 15 residues.

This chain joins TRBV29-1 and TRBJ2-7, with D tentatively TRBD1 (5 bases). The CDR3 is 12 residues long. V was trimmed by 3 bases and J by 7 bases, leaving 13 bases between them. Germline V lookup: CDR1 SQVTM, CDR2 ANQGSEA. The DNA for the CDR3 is TGCAGCGTTGAGTGGGGCCTTCGGGAGCAGTACTTC. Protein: CSVEWGLREQYF.

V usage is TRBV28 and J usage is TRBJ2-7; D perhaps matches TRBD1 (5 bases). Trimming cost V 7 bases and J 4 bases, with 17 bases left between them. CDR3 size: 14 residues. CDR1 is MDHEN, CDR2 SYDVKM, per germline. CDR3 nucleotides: TGTGCCAGCACCACAAGGGGAAGGCGGTACGAGCAGTACTTC. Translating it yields CASTTRGRRYEQYF. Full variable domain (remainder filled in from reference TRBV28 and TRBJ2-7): DVKVTQSSRYLVKRTGEKVFLECVQDMDHENMFWYRQDPGLGLRLIYFSYDVKMKEKGDIPEGYSVSREKKERFSLILESASTNQTSMYLCASTTRGRRYEQYFGPGTRLTVT.

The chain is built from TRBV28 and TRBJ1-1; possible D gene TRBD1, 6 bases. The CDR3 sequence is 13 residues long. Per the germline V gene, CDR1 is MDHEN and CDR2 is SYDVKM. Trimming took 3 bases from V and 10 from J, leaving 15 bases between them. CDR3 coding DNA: TGTGCCAGCAGTTTTAAGAGGGGGTCGGGAGCTTTCTTT. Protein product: CASSFKRGSGAFF.

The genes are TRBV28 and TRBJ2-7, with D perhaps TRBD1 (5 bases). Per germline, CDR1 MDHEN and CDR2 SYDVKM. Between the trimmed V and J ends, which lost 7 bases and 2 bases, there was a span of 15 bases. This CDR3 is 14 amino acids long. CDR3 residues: CASTWTPAAYEQYF. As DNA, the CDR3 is TGTGCCAGCACCTGGACACCCGCTGCCTACGAGCAGTACTTC.

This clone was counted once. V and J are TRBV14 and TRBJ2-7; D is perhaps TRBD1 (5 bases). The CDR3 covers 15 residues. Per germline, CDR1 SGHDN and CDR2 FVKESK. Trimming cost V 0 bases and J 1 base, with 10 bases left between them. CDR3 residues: CASSQDRAPSYEQYF. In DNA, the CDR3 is TGTGCCAGCAGCCAAGACAGGGCCCCTTCCTACGAGCAGTACTTC.

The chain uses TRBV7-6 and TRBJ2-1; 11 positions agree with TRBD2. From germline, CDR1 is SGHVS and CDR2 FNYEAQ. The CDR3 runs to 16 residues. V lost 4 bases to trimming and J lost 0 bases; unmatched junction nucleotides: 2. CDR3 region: CASSYSGRGSYNEQFF. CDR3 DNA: TGTGCCAGCAGCTATAGCGGGAGGGGCTCCTACAATGAGCAGTTCTTC. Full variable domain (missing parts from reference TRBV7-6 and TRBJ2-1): GAGVSQSPRYKVTKRGQDVALRCDPISGHVSLYWYRQALGQGPEFLTYFNYEAQQDKSGLPNDRFSAERPEGSISTLTIQRTEQRDSAMYRCASSYSGRGSYNEQFFGPGTRLTVL.

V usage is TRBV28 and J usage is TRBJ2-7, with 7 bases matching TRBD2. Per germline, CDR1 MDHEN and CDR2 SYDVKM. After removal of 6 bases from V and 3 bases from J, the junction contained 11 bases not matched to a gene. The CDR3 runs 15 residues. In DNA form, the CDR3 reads TGTGCCAGCAGGGCAGGGACCAGCGGGATCTACGAGCAGTACTTC. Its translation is CASRAGTSGIYEQYF.

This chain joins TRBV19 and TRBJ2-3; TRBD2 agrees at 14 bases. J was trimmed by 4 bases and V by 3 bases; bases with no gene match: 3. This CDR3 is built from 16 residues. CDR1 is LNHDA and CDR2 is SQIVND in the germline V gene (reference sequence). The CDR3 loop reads CASSIRGLAGADTQYF. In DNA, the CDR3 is TGTGCCAGTAGTATTCGGGGACTAGCGGGAGCAGATACGCAGTATTTT.

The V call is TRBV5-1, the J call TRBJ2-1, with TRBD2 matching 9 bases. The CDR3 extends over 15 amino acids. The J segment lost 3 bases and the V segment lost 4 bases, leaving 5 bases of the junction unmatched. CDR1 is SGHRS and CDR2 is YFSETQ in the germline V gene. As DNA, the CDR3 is TGCGCCAGCAGCCTCGGGACTAGCAGCTACAATGAGCAGTTCTTC. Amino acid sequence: CASSLGTSSYNEQFF.

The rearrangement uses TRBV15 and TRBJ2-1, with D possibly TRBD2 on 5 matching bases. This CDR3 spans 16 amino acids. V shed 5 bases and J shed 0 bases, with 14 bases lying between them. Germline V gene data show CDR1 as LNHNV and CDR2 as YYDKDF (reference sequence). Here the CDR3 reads CATSGFGKSSYNEQFF. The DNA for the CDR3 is TGTGCCACCAGCGGCTTCGGGAAGAGCTCCTACAATGAGCAGTTCTTC.

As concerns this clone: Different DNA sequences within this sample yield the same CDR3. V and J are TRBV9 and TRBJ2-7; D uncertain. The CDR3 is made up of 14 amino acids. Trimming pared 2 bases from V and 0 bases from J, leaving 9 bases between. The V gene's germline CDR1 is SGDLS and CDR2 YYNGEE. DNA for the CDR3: TGTGCCAGCAGCGTTGGGGTCAGCTCCTACGAGCAGTACTTC. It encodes CASSVGVSSYEQYF.

The CDR3 DNA reads as TGTGCCAGCAGGGGGACGATTTATTCACCCCTCCACTTT. This translates into CASRGTIYSPLHF. The chain employs TRBV25-1 and TRBJ1-6; D may be TRBD1 (5 bases). CDR1 is MGHDK and CDR2 is SYGVNS in the germline V gene. V was clipped by 6 bases and J by 8 bases, with 11 bases between them. The length of the CDR3 is 13 residues. Full variable domain (missing parts from reference TRBV25-1 and TRBJ1-6): EADIYQTPRYLVIGTGKKITLECSQTMGHDKMYWYQQDPGMELHLIHYSYGVNSTEKGDLSSESTVSRIRTEHFPLTLESARPSHTSQYLCASRGTIYSPLHFGNGTRLTVT.